Listed here is a single TCR beta chain. There are a few counts of this clone. The target of this receptor is not known. No base-level quality is on record; no much larger clone is a single base apart. The data stem from a study of blood T cell repertoires in COVID-19 (dated by TCRdb to 2020 to 2021). Study-wide context: Samples covering the acute and convalescent phases of COVID-19 were provided by collaborators in the United States, Italy and Spain. The prospective study material was composed of cDNA or gDNA derived from T cells, B-cell-depleted T cells, or PBMCs. Deeply sampled blood TCRbeta repertoires from subjects exposed to, actively infected with, or recovered from COVID-19 were included in the dataset. The repertoires were released in a freely available public database meant as a resource for research on the immune response to SARS-CoV-2. Samples were obtained from the ongoing ImmuneRACE study (first 160 participants) and from over a thousand subjects provided by 6 global collaborators. A de-identified subject ID, COVID-19 status, age in years and sex were almost always included in the sample metadata. Where HLA class I and class II types were available, the types were taken from metadata supplied by the sample provider, not from assay-based typing.

Each collaborating institution followed its own protocols to collect whole blood in K2EDTA tubes. For TCRbeta analysis, collaborator samples were shipped as frozen whole blood, as isolated PBMCs, or as DNA extracted from either sample type. TCRbeta CDR3 regions were amplified from genomic DNA by means of the immunoSEQ Assay, a bias-controlled multiplex PCR. As for how the authors treated the data: The number of nucleated cells in each sample was estimated from the amplification of reference gene primers within the assay. To quantify the absolute abundance of each unique TCRbeta CDR3 rearrangement, sequence reads were collapsed and filtered. Productive Simpson clonality was computed per sample as the square root of Simpson's diversity index over productive rearrangements. TCRdb provides this immuneACCESS table in a form limited to in-frame rearrangements. Some clones are lacking; in checked studies, under half of them reflect an unresolved V gene, and why the rest are absent is not known. V, J and clone size are taken as reported in that table, and D and trimming were inferred from the DNA itself. The sample records about 190,000 clones, 78% of which are singletons. The ten largest clones capture about 2.8% of the sample.

Study-level results and caveats: How much clinical and demographic metadata was included differed by source and by participant, and the metadata was provided uncurated.

Germline trimming amounts to 6 bases on V and 5 bases on J, with 5 as the count of junction bases outside the gene matches. From the cysteine through the phenylalanine, the CDR3 covers 14 amino acids. The only DNA kept is the CDR3, 42 bases in frame from the first base. In the germline V gene, CDR1 corresponds to SNHLY and CDR2 to FYNNEI. Sequenced sample: peripheral blood. This TCR was recovered from a woman aged 80 or older with active or convalescent COVID-19. This chain joins TRBV2 to TRBJ2-1, with TRBD2 matching 9 junction bases. This receptor carries the CDR3 CASSRSGGNNEQFF. The sequence in DNA is TGTGCCAGCAGCCGCAGCGGGGGGAACAATGAGCAGTTCTTC.